This TCR beta chain was sequenced for a study of beta chain features in type 1 diabetes. Overall study results and limits: Naive, central memory and regulatory TCRB repertoires appeared more similar among patients than healthy donors. TCRB CDR3s from Type 1 diabetes patients were moderately but significantly shorter in all four CD4+ subsets.

The CDR3 covers 14 residues. Trimming cost V 0 bases and J 6 bases, with 11 bases left between them. Germline CDR1 and CDR2: SGHDN and FVKESK. As every portion of the isolated RNA was reverse transcribed, the sequencing read expressed TCRB transcripts. TCRdb keeps only in-frame clones here, not all; method: immunoSEQ multiplex PCR. The table has more than 250,000 clones, around 21% seen once. A word on this clone: Its cognate antigen is unknown.

This clonotype originated in a woman aged 40 to 55 with type 1 diabetes. The specimen was naive CD4+ T cells from blood. V and J are TRBV14 and TRBJ1-2, with unresolved D. The CDR3 DNA sequence: TGTGCCAGCAGCCAAGATCTGCAGGCCCATGGCTACACCTTC. Its protein is CASSQDLQAHGYTF.